Listed here are 21 T cell receptor beta chains from one sample, sequenced in a study of blood T cells in healthy people across ages (dated by TCRdb to the mid-2010s). Libraries were built with 5' RACE. The second PCR ran for roughly 7 to 11 cycles and used a J-beta primer mix along with a sample-barcoded 5' primer. Starting from the raw public reads, TCRdb applied fastp trimming at Q25, assembled clones with MiXCR and retained in-frame beta chains. For every CDR3 protein sequence, its rows merge into one entry that carries the most common genes and DNA. A total of around 1,800,000 distinct CDR3 sequences appear in this sample, 30% to 40% of them only once. The top ten constitute 23% of the sample. Material: blood. These receptors were collected from a human donor in good health.

This chain uses TRBV12-5 with TRBJ2-7; D might be TRBD1 (5 bases). V gave up 8 bases and J gave up 3 bases, with 17 bases separating them. Germline values: CDR1 LGHNT, CDR2 FRNRAP. The CDR3 runs to 14 residues. CDR3 nucleotide sequence: TGTGCTAGTCGCTTAGGAAGGGGTCACTACGAGCAGTACTTC. This translates into CASRLGRGHYEQYF.

This clonotype was seen ten or more times. This sequence joins TRBV25-1 and TRBJ2-1; 8 bases fit TRBD1. This CDR3 has 15 residues. The junction had 11 bases not matched to a gene; V was cut back by 8 bases and J by 5 bases. The V gene's germline CDR1 is MGHDK and CDR2 SYGVNS. Here the CDR3 reads CASDPGGTGDNEQFF. CDR3 DNA: TGTGCCAGCGACCCTGGAGGGACAGGAGACAATGAGCAGTTCTTC.

Turning to this clonotype: The junction shows a germline mismatch at one end, possibly a read error. This sequence joins TRBV7-2 and TRBJ2-1; 7 bases are shared with TRBD2. CDR3 length: 15 residues. Looked up from germline, CDR1 is SGHTA and CDR2 is FQGNSA. CDR3 nucleotides: TGCGCCAGCAGGCCCTCGAGCGGGGCCTACAATGAGCAGTTCTTC. Amino acids: CASRPSSGAYNEQFF.

J is TRBJ1-1 and V is TRBV7-9, with D perhaps TRBD1 (5 bases). Germline values: CDR1 SEHNR, CDR2 FQNEAQ (reference sequence). The CDR3 contains 18 residues. V was pared by 3 bases and J by 3 bases, with 23 bases between. The CDR3 spells CASSLYGTGTPGDTEAFF. The CDR3 bases are TGTGCCAGCAGCTTGTATGGGACGGGGACCCCTGGGGACACTGAAGCTTTCTTT.

This clonotype was detected a few times. The chain employs TRBV7-2 and TRBJ2-3; 9 bases map to TRBD2. The germline gives CDR1 SGHTA, CDR2 FQGNSA. The trim removed 5 bases at V and 4 bases at J, leaving 7 bases unmatched. The CDR3 contains 15 residues. CDR3 in DNA: TGTGCCAGCAGCGCCCGGCGGGGGGGCGCAGATACGCAGTATTTT. This gives the protein CASSARRGGADTQYF.

This clonotype was observed many times. The V and J genes are TRBV29-1 and TRBJ2-4; D might be TRBD1 (6 bases). This CDR3 spans 13 amino acids. The V gene lost 0 bases and the J gene lost 9 bases, with 12 bases spanning the gap. CDR1 and CDR2 from the germline V gene are SQVTM and ANQGSEA. CDR3 protein: CSVEDQPGAIQYF. The DNA for the CDR3 is TGCAGCGTTGAAGATCAACCAGGGGCCATTCAGTACTTC.

The chain links TRBV3-1 to TRBJ2-7; tentative D call: TRBD1 (5 bases). The CDR3 length is 15 residues. From germline, CDR1 is LGHDT and CDR2 YNNKEL (reference sequence). The V end lost 5 bases, the J end lost 6 bases, and 20 bases lay between the germline ends. The CDR3 is CASSLGTLDTTEQYF. In DNA form, the CDR3 reads TGTGCCAGCAGCTTAGGCACATTGGACACCACCGAGCAGTACTTC.

In this sample, this clonotype turned up a few times. The chain joins TRBV7-9 to TRBJ2-7, with D perhaps TRBD2 (6 bases). In germline, CDR1 is SEHNR, CDR2 FQNEAQ (reference sequence). V lost 4 bases, J lost 3 bases, and 19 bases lay in between. This CDR3 comprises 16 residues. The CDR3 spells CASSSTSEGNYYEQYF. CDR3 DNA sequence: TGTGCCAGCAGCTCAACGTCGGAGGGAAACTACTACGAGCAGTACTTC.

This clonotype was observed a handful of times. The V call is TRBV5-1, the J call TRBJ2-1; TRBD1 or TRBD2 may be the D gene (6 bases each). V was cut by 5 bases and J by 8 bases, with 20 bases left in between. This CDR3 is 15 amino acids long. Germline values: CDR1 SGHRS, CDR2 YFSETQ. The CDR3 protein is CASRGGGHLRDEQFF. CDR3 sequence (DNA): TGCGCCAGCAGAGGAGGGGGTCACCTGCGGGATGAGCAGTTCTTC.

The V and J genes are TRBV15 and TRBJ2-1; no reliable D call. The CDR3 has 11 amino acids. CDR1 LNHNV and CDR2 YYDKDF come from the germline V gene (reference sequence). Trimming removed 5 bases at V and 8 bases at J, with 7 bases between. The CDR3 bases are TGTGCCACCAGCTCTTTCGATGAGCAGTTCTTC. Its translation is CATSSFDEQFF.

The chain is built from TRBV5-1 and TRBJ1-2; D not resolved. The CDR3 totals 13 residues. Germline V CDR1 and CDR2: SGHRS, YFSETQ. V was clipped by 9 bases and J by 6 bases, with 18 bases between them. The CDR3 nucleotides are TGCGCCAACAATAGAGGGCCGACAAATGGCTACACCTTC. Its translation: CANNRGPTNGYTF.

The CDR3 nucleotides are TGTGCCAGCAGCACACCTTTTGGCACTGAAGCTTTCTTT. Translation gives CASSTPFGTEAFF. The V and J genes are TRBV7-9 and TRBJ1-1; D uncertain. The germline V gene has CDR1 SEHNR and CDR2 FQNEAQ (reference sequence). Trimming took off 5 bases at V and 4 bases at J, with 11 bases between the two ends. The CDR3 is 13 residues long.

This clonotype showed up just a few times. The chain couples TRBV7-2 to TRBJ2-4, with D possibly being TRBD2 (5 bases). Between the trimmed V and J ends, which lost 5 bases and 1 base, there was a span of 9 bases. This CDR3 has 14 amino acids. Per germline, CDR1 SGHTA and CDR2 FQGNSA. CDR3 region: CASSRGIAKNIQYF. The CDR3 bases are TGTGCCAGCAGCCGGGGTATTGCCAAAAACATTCAGTACTTC.

The chain carries TRBV5-1 and TRBJ2-3; TRBD2 matches at 7 bases. The junction had 6 bases not matched to a gene; V was cut back by 0 bases and J by 2 bases. This CDR3 contains 16 residues. Looked up from germline, CDR1 is SGHRS and CDR2 is YFSETQ. CDR3 protein: CASSLGDYRSTDTQYF. Here the CDR3 DNA reads TGCGCCAGCAGCTTGGGGGACTACCGATCCACAGATACGCAGTATTTT.

This chain links TRBV6-2 or TRBV6-3 with TRBJ2-5; D perhaps matches TRBD1 (6 bases). The CDR3 totals 14 residues. CDR1 and CDR2 (germline): MNHEY, SVGEGT. The V end lost 7 bases, the J end lost 2 bases, and 14 bases lay between the germline ends. CDR3 region: CASNPGHRQETQYF. Written as DNA, the CDR3 is TGTGCCAGCAATCCGGGACATCGACAAGAGACCCAGTACTTC.

This clonotype was counted many times. The chain combines TRBV6-2 or TRBV6-3 with TRBJ2-7; either TRBD1 or TRBD2 may supply D (5 bases each). The CDR3 covers 14 residues. Looked up from germline, CDR1 is MNHEY and CDR2 is SVGEGT. V was clipped by 6 bases and J by 2 bases, with 14 bases between them. The CDR3 sequence: CASSWGTAAYEQYF. Here the CDR3 DNA reads TGTGCCAGCAGCTGGGGGACGGCAGCCTACGAGCAGTACTTC.

This sequence joins TRBV5-1 and TRBJ2-2; 13 bases are shared with TRBD2. Germline V gene lookup returns CDR1 SGHRS and CDR2 YFSETQ. The CDR3 has 15 amino acids. The junction had 6 bases not matched to a gene; V was cut back by 4 bases and J by 9 bases. The DNA for the CDR3 is TGCGCCAGCAGCGATCGGACTAGCGGGGGTCGGGAGCTGTTTTTT. Translation gives CASSDRTSGGRELFF.

The V gene is TRBV25-1, the J gene TRBJ2-1; 7 bases map to TRBD2. V shed 7 bases, J shed 8 bases, and the junction held 11 bases outside the gene matches. CDR3 length: 14 amino acids. Germline CDR1 reads MGHDK; CDR2 reads SYGVNS. As DNA, the CDR3 is TGTGCCAGCACACAGATCGAGGGGAGGGATGAGCAGTTCTTC. It yields the protein CASTQIEGRDEQFF.

This clonotype has only a few counts. This sequence joins TRBV9 and TRBJ2-4, with D possibly matching TRBD1 (6 bases). The better agreement between TRBJ2-7 and the DNA end casts doubt on the J call. This CDR3 has 12 amino acids. Germline V gene sequence: CDR1 SGDLS, CDR2 YYNGEE. The CDR3 region has the DNA TGTGCCAGCAGGTCACCACAGGGCGAGCAGTACTTC. Translated, it gives CASRSPQGEQYF.

This clonotype was recorded a few times. The gene calls are TRBV6-2 or TRBV6-3 and TRBJ2-4; D unclear. The J call may be in error: the DNA end matches TRBJ2-7 better. CDR1 is MNHEY and CDR2 is SVGEGT in the germline V gene. This CDR3 is 13 amino acids long. The CDR3 sequence is CASSYDFGREQYF. The CDR3 DNA follows: TGTGCCAGCAGTTATGATTTCGGGCGCGAGCAGTACTTC.

This clonotype was counted only a few times. The CDR3 DNA is TGCGCCAGCAAGGTGAGACCTGAGGACTACGAGCAGTACTTC. This gives the protein CASKVRPEDYEQYF. The chain links TRBV5-1 to TRBJ2-7; D uncertain. Germline V gene data show CDR1 as SGHRS and CDR2 as YFSETQ. This CDR3 comprises 14 residues. Trimming cost V 6 bases and J 3 bases, with 16 bases left between them.